The 3 T cell receptor beta chains presented below share a single source sample, sequenced in a study of T cell changes during pregnancy in multiple sclerosis (dated by TCRdb to about 2019). Library creation used the immunoSEQ multiplex PCR assay. TCRdb took this table from immuneACCESS and kept in-frame rearrangements with V and J called. Such tables lack part of the clones; where checked against another copy, unresolved V genes explain under half of the gap, and the rest is unexplained. The sample table shows roughly 51,000 clones, and around 94% are seen once. Jointly, the top ten make up around 5.5% of the sample. Specimen: CD8+ T cells from peripheral blood mononuclear cells, collected before pregnancy. The receptor set was obtained from a female donor with multiple sclerosis, enrolled in a pregnancy study.

This clone has only one observation. The chain couples TRBV13 to TRBJ2-3; a possible D gene is TRBD2 (5 bases). Germline V CDR1 and CDR2: PRHDT, FYEKMQ (reference sequence). Deletions cut 10 bases from V and 2 bases from J, with 13 bases between. The CDR3 loop spans 13 amino acids. In nucleotides, the CDR3 is TGTGCCACCGCCGGGGATTTCACAGATACGCAGTATTTT. Translating it yields CATAGDFTDTQYF.

This chain connects TRBV5-1 to TRBJ2-2, with D perhaps TRBD1 (5 bases). CDR3 length equals 14 residues. The V and J ends lost 0 bases and 6 bases respectively, with 9 bases between them. Germline V gene sequence: CDR1 SGHRS, CDR2 YFSETQ. CDR3 bases: TGCGCCAGCAGCTTGGGGCAGGGATCCGGGGAGCTGTTTTTT. Its translation is CASSLGQGSGELFF.

The chain employs TRBV6-6 and TRBJ1-5, with D tentatively TRBD1 (6 bases). The germline V gene encodes CDR1 MNHNY and CDR2 SVGAGI (reference sequence). Trimming stripped 3 bases from V and 5 bases from J, with 11 bases between. There are 14 residues in the CDR3. The CDR3 loop is CASSYWGRDQPQHF. For the CDR3, the DNA is TGTGCCAGCAGTTATTGGGGGCGCGATCAGCCCCAGCATTTT.